This T cell receptor (beta chain) was documented in a study of siplizumab effects on memory and regulatory T cells. Germline CDR1 and CDR2: SGHDN and FVKESK. This CDR3 is built from 19 residues. V lost 1 base, J lost 3 bases, and 22 bases lay in between. The protocol was immunoSEQ multiplex PCR, while the TCRdb copy is restricted to in-frame clones and leaves out a portion. The data hold tens of thousands of clones, with roughly 95% observed a single time. This clonotype originated in a human donor in good health. The chain has TRBV14 and TRBJ2-1; no definite D call. Sequenced: naive CD4+ T cells sorted from blood. The CDR3 bases are TGTGCCAGCAGCCAAGCCCTCTTGTCGTTAGTAGACTTCTACAATGAGCAGTTCTTC. Translated: CASSQALLSLVDFYNEQFF.